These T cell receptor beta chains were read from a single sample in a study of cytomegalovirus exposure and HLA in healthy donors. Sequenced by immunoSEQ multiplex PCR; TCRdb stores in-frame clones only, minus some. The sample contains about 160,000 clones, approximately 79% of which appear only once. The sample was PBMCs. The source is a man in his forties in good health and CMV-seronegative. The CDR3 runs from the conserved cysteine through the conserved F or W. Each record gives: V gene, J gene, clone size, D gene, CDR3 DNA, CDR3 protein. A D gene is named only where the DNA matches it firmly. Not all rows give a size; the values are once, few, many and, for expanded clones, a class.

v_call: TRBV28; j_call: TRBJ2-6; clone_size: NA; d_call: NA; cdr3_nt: TGTGCCAGCAGTTTCAACTCTGGGGCCAACGTCCTGACTTTC; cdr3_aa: CASSFNSGANVLTF
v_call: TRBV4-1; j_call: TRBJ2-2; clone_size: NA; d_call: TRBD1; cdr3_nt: TGCGCCAGCAGCCAAGATAGTGGCCGGACAGGATGGGTCACCGGGGAGCTGTTTTTT; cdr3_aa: CASSQDSGRTGWVTGELFF
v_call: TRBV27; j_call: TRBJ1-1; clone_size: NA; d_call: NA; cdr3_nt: TGTGCCAGCATTGAGAGGAGCCAGAACACTGAAGCTTTCTTT; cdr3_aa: CASIERSQNTEAFF
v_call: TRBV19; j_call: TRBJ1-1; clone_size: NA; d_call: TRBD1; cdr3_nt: TGTGCCAGTAGTACGGGACAGGGAACTGAAGCTTTCTTT; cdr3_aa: CASSTGQGTEAFF
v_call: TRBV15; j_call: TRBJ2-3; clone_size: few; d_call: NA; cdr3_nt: TGTGCCACCAGCAACGGAGGCACAGATACGCAGTATTTT; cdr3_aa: CATSNGGTDTQYF
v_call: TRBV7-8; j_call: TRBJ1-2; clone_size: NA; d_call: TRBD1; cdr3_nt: TGTGCCAGCAGCTTAGGGGGGGACAGGGTTTCTTACACCTTC; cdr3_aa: CASSLGGDRVSYTF
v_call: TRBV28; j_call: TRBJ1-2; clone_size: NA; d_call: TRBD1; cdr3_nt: TGTGCCAGCAGTAGTCCCGGGACAGGGGGCATCTATGGCTACACCTTC; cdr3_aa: CASSSPGTGGIYGYTF
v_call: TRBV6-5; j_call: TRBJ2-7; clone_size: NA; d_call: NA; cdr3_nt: TGTGCCGGCAGTTACTCGTGGGGGGTTGCCTACGAGCAGTACTTC; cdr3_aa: CAGSYSWGVAYEQYF
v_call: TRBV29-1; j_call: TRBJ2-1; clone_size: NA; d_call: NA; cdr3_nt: TGCAGCGTTACTCCTCCCCCCCGCCGGGACAATGAGCAGTTCTTC; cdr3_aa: CSVTPPPRRDNEQFF
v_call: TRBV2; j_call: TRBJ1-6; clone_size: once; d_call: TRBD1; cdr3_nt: TGTGCCAGCAGGACAGGGTTGTCCTATAATTCACCCCTCCACTTT; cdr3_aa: CASRTGLSYNSPLHF
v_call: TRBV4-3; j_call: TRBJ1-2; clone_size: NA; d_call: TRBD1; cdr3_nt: TGCGCCAGCAGCCAAGATAAGCAGGGGGAGGAAGATGGCTACACCTTC; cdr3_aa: CASSQDKQGEEDGYTF
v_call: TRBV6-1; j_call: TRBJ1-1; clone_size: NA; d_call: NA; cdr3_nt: TGTGCCAGCAGGAAGGACACCTTTAGCACTGAAGCTTTCTTT; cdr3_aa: CASRKDTFSTEAFF
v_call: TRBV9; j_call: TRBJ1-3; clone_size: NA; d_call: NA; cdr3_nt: TGTGCCAGCGGGGGCTGGGACACCATATATTTT; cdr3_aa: CASGGWDTIYF
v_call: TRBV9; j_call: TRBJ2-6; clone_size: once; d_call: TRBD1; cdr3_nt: TGTGCCAGCAGCGCACCCCGGGACAGGGGCTCTGGGGCCAACGTCCTGACTTTC; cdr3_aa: CASSAPRDRGSGANVLTF
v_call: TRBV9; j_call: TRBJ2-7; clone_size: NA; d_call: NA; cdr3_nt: TGTGCCAGCAGCGCATCACAGGGATACGAGCAGTACTTC; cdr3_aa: CASSASQGYEQYF
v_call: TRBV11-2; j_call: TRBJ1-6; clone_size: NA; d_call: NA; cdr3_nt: TGTGCCAGCAGCTTACTAGGGGGAGACTCACCCCTCCACTTT; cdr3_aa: CASSLLGGDSPLHF
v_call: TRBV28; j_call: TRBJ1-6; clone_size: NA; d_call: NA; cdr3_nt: TGTGCCAGCAGTCGCACAGCTGGAGGAAATTCACCCCTCCACTTT; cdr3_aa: CASSRTAGGNSPLHF
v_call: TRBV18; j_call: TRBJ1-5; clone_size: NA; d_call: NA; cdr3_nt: TGTGCCAGCTCCCGAGAGAGGAGCAATCAGCCCCAGCATTTT; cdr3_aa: CASSRERSNQPQHF
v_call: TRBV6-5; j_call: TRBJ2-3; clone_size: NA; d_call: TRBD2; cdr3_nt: TGTGCCAGCAGTTACCTACCGGGAGGGAGCACAGATACGCAGTATTTT; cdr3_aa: CASSYLPGGSTDTQYF
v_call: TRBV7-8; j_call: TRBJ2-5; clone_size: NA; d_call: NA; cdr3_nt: TGTGCCAGCAGCTTAGGACTATCGATTAAAGAGACCCAGTACTTC; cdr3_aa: CASSLGLSIKETQYF
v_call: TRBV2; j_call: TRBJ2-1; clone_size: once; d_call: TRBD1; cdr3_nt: TGTGCCAGCAGTGGGCGGACAGGGGGCCGGTACAATGAGCAGTTCTTC; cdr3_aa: CASSGRTGGRYNEQFF
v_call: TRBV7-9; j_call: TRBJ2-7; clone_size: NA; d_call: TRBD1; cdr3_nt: TGTGCCAGCAGCCGACAGGGAGCGTGGTACGAGCAGTACTTC; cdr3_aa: CASSRQGAWYEQYF
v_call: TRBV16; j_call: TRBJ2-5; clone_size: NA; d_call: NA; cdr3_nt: TGTGCCAGCAGCCAACGAGGAGAAGAGACCCAGTACTTC; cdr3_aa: CASSQRGEETQYF